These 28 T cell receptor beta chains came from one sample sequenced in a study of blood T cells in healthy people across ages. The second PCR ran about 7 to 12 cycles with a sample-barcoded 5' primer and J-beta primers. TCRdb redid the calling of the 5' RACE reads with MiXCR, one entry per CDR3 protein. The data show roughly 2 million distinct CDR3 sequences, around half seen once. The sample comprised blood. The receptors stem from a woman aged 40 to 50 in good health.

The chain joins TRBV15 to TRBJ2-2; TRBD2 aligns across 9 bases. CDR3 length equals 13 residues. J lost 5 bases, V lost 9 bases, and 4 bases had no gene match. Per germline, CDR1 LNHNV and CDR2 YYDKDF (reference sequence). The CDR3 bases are TGTGCCACTTTAGCGGGGGTAACCGGGGAGCTGTTTTTT. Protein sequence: CATLAGVTGELFF.

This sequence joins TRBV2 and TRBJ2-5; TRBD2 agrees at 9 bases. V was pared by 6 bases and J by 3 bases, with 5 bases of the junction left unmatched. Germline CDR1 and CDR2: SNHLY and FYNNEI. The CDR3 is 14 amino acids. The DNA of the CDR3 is TGTGCCAGCAGACATAGCGGGGGCAAAGAGACCCAGTACTTC. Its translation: CASRHSGGKETQYF.

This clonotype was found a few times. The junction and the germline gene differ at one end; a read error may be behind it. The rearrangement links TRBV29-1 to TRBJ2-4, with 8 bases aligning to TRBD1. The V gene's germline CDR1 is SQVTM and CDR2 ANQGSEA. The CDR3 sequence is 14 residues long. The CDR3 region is CSVKETGVVSIQYF. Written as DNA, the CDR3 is TGCAGCGTTAAAGAGACAGGGGTTGTTAGCATTCAGTACTTC. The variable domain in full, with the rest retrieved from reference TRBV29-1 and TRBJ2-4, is SAVISQKPSRDICQRGTSLTIQCQVDSQVTMMFWYRQQPGQSLTLIATANQGSEATYESGFVIDKFPISRPNLTFSTLTVSNMSPEDSSIYLCSVKETGVVSIQYFGAGTRLSVL.

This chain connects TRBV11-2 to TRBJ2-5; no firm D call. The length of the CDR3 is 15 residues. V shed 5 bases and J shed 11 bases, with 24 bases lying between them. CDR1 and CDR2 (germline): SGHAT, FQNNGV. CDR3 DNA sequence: TGTGCCAGCAGCCCTGACTGGCTGGGGTTAAATGAGCAGTACTTC. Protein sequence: CASSPDWLGLNEQYF.

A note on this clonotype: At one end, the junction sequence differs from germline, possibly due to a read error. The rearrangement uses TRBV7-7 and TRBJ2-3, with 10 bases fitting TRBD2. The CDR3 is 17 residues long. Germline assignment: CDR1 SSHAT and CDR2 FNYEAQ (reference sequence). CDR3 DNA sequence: TGTGCTAGCAGCCCACTAGGACTAGCGGATAGCACAGATACGCAGTATTTT. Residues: CASSPLGLADSTDTQYF.

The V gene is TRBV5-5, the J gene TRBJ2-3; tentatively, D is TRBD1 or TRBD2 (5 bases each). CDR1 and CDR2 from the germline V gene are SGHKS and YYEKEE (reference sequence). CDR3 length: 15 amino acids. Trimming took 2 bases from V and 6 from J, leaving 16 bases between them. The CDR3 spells CASSFEGQDSDTQYF. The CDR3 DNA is TGTGCCAGCAGCTTCGAGGGGCAGGACTCGGATACGCAGTATTTT.

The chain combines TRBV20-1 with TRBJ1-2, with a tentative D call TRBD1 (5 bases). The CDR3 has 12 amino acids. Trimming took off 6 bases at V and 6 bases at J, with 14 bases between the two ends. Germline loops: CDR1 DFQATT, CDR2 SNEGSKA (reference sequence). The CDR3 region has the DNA TGCAGTGCAATGAGACAGACGAATGGCTACACCTTC. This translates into CSAMRQTNGYTF.

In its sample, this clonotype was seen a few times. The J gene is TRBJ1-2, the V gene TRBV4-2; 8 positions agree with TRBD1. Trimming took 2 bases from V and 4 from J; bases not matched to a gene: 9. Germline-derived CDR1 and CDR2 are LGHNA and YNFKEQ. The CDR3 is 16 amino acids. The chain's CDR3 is CASSQHHRGAGYGYTF. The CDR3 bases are TGTGCCAGCAGCCAACACCACAGGGGGGCTGGCTATGGCTACACCTTC.

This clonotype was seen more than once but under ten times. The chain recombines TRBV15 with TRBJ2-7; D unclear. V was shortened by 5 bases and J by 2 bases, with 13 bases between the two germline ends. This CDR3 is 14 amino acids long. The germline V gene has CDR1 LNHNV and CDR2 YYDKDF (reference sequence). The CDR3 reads CATSPRTGTYEQYF. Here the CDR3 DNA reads TGTGCCACCAGCCCTAGGACGGGTACCTACGAGCAGTACTTC.

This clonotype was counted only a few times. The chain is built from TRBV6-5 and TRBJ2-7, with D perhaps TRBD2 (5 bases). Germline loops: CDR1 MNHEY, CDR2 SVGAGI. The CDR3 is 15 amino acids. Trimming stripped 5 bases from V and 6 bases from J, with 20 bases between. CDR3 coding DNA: TGTGCCAGCAGTGGGATGGCAGGAGGCCTTGGCGAGCAGTACTTC. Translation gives CASSGMAGGLGEQYF.

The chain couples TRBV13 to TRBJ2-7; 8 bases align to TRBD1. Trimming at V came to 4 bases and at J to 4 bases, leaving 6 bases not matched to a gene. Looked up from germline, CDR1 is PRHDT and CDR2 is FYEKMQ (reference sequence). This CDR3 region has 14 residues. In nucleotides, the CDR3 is TGTGCCAGCAGCTCCTTCCAGGGGGCTTACGAGCAGTACTTC. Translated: CASSSFQGAYEQYF.

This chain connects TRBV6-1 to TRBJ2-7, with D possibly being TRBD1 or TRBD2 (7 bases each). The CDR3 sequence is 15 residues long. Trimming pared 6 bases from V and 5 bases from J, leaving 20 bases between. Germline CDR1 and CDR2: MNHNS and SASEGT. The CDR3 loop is CASRKQGRVTHEQYF. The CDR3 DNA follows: TGTGCCAGCAGAAAACAGGGGAGGGTGACGCACGAGCAGTACTTC.

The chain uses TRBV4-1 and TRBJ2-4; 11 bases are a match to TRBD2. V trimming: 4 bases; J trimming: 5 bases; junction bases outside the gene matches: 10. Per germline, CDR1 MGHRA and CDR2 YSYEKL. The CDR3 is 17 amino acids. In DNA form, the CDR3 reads TGCGCCAGCAGCCGGGACACTAGCGGGGGAGTGGAAAACATTCAGTACTTC. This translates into CASSRDTSGGVENIQYF.

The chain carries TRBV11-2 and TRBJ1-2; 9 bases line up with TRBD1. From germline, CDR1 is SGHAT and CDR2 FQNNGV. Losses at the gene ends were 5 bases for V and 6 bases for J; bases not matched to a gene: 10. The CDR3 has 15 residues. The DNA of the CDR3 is TGTGCCAGCAGCCCCAATCGGGACAGGGTACATGGCTACACCTTC. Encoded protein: CASSPNRDRVHGYTF. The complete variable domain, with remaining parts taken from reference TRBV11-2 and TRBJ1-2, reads EAGVAQSPRYKIIEKRQSVAFWCNPISGHATLYWYQQILGQGPKLLIQFQNNGVVDDSQLPKDRFSAERLKGVDSTLKIQPAKLEDSAVYLCASSPNRDRVHGYTFGSGTRLTVV.

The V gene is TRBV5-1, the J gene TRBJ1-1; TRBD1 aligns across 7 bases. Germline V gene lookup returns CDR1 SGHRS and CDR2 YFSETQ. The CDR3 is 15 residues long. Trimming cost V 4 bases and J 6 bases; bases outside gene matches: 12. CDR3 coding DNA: TGCGCCAGCAGCGTAACACAGGGGCGTTATGCTGAAGCTTTCTTT. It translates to CASSVTQGRYAEAFF.

Here the CDR3 reads CASSLVATPNYGYTF. The CDR3 DNA is TGTGCCAGCAGCTTAGTAGCCACGCCGAACTATGGCTACACCTTC. This chain links TRBV7-9 with TRBJ1-2, with D hard to call. Germline V gene sequence: CDR1 SEHNR, CDR2 FQNEAQ (reference sequence). This CDR3 contains 15 residues. The V end was cut by 1 base, the J end by 2 bases, with 11 bases between.

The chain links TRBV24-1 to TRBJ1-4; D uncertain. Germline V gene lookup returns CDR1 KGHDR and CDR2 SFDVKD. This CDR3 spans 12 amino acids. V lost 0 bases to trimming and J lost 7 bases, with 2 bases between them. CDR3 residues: CATSDLTEKLFF. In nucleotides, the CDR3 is TGTGCCACCAGTGATTTGACTGAAAAACTGTTTTTT.

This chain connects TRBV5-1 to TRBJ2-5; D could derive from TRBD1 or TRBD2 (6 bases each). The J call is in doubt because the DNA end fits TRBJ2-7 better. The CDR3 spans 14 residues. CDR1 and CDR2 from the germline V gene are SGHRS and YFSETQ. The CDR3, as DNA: TGCGCCAGCAGCTTCCCACAGGGAGGTAACGAGCAGTACTTC. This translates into CASSFPQGGNEQYF.

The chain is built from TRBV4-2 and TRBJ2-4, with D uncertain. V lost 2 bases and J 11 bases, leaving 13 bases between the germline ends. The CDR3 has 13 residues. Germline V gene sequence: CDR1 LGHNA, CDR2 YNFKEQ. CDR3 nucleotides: TGTGCCAGCAGCCAACTTTCCTTGGGATTTCAGTACTTC. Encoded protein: CASSQLSLGFQYF.

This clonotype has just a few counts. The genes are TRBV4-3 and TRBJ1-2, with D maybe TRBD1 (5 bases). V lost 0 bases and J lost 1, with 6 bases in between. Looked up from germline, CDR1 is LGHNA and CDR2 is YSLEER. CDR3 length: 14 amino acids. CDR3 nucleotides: TGCGCCAGCAGCCAAGACAGGGTTAACTATGGCTACACCTTC. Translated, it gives CASSQDRVNYGYTF.

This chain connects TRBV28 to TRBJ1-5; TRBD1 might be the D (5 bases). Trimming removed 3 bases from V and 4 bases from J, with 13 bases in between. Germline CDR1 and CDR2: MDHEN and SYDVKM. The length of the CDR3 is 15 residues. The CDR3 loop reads CASSFRGNLNQPQHF. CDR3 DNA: TGTGCCAGCAGTTTTCGGGGGAACTTAAATCAGCCCCAGCATTTT.

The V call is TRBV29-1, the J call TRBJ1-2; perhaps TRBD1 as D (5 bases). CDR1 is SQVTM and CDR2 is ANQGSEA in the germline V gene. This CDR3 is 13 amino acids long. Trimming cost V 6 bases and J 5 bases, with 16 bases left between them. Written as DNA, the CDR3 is TGCAGCGTGGAGGCGGGACGCATTTATGGCTACACCTTC. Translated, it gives CSVEAGRIYGYTF.

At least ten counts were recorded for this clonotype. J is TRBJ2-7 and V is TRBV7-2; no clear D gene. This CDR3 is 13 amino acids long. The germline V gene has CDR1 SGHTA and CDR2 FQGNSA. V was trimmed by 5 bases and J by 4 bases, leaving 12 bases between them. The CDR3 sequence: CASSSSSGYEQYF. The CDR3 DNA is TGTGCCAGCAGCAGCTCGAGTGGGTACGAGCAGTACTTC.

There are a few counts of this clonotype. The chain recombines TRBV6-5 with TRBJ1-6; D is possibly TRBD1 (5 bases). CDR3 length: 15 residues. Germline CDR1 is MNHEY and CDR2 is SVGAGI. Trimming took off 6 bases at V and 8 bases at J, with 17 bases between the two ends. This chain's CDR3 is CASSPSGRGDSPLHF. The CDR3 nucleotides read TGTGCCAGCAGCCCCTCCGGCCGGGGGGATTCACCCCTCCACTTT.

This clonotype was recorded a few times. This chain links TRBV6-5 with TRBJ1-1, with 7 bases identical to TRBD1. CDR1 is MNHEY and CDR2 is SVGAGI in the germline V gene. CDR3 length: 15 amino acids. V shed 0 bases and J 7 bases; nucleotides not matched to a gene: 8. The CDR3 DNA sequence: TGTGCCAGCAGTTACTCGAGGCCAGGGGGGAGTGAAGCTTTCTTT. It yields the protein CASSYSRPGGSEAFF.

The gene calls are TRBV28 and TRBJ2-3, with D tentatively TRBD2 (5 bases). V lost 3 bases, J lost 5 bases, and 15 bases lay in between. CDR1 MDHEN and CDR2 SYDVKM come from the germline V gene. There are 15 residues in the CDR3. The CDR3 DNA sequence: TGTGCCAGCAGTTTTGGCGAGCGGTCTGGAGATACGCAGTATTTT. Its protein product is CASSFGERSGDTQYF.

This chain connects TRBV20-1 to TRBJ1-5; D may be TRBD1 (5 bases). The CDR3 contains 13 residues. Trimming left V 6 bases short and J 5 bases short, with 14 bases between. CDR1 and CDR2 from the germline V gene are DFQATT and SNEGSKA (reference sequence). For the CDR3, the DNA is TGCAGTGCAGGGACTGAATACGATCAGCCCCAGCATTTT. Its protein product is CSAGTEYDQPQHF.

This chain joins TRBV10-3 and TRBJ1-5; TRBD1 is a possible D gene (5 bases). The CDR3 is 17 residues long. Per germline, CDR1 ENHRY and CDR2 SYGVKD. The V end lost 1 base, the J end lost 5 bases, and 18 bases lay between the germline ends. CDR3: CAISEFRVQRGDQPQHF. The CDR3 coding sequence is TGTGCCATCAGTGAGTTCCGGGTTCAAAGGGGCGATCAGCCCCAGCATTTT.